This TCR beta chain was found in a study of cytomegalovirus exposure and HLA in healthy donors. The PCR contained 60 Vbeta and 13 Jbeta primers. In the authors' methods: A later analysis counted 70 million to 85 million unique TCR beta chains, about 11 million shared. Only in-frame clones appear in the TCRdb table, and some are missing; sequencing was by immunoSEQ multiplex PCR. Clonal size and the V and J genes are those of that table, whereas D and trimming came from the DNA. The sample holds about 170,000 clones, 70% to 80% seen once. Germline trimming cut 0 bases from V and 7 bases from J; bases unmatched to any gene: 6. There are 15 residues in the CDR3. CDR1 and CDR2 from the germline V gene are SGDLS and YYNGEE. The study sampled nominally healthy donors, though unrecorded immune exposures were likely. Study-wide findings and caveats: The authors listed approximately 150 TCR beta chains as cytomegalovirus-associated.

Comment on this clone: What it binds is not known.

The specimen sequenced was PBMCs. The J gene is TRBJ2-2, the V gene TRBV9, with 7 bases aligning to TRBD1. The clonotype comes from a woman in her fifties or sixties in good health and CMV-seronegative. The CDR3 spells CASSVGTGRDGELFF. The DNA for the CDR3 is TGTGCCAGCAGCGTAGGGACAGGCAGGGACGGGGAGCTGTTTTTT.